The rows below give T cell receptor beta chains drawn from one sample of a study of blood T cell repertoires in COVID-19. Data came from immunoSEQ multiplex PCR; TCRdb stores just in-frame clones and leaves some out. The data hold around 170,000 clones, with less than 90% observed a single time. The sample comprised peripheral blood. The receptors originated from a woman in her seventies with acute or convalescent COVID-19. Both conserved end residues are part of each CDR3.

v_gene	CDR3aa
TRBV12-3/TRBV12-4	CASSSLLNQPQHF
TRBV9	CASSVEGGFSGNTIYF
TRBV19	CASIEGRGAEQPQHF
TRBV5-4	CASSLDRVAIKAFF
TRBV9	CASSVEGTGKLFF
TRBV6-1	CASSEASGRGYTF
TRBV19	CATSLRGRTEAFF
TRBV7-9	CASSRSGGTALTQYF
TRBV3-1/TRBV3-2	CASSQVRGTEAFF
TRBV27	CASSPRYSNQPQHF
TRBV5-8	CASSSRQGRVQPQHF
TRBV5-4	CASSFFEGKQYF
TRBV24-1	CATTSSIRDEQFF
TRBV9	CASSEFRGANSPLHF
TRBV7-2	CASSETLRSSYEQYF
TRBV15	CATSTRQGAVGYTF
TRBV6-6	CASSYSQGRVTEAFF
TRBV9	CASSVEAGQNTEAFF
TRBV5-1	CASSWGDGTTEQYF
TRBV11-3	CASSSASGRAYEQYF
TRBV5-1	CASSDRGLGTGELFF
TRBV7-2	CASSLGVRGGGEKLFF
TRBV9	CASSVGTAKYGYTF
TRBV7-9	CASSRQPNTEAFF
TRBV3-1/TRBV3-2	CASSQDNGGRYGYTF
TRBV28	CASSLSQGNYGYTF
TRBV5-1	CASSPHPAGDRVYEQYF
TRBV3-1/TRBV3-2	CASSQDKGLVNEQFF
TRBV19	CASSSGYSPGSYEQYF
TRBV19	CASSINQAGGYTF
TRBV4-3	CASSPEGGVGGYTF
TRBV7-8	CASSLSTGQGEQYF
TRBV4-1	CASSQDLGGATKQRLGYTF
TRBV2	CASSEGTGRYTF
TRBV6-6	CASSKRYFEQYF
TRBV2	CASSAQGIPTDTQYF
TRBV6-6	CASRRQGASGETQYF
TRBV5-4	CASSLPPTSGAYEQYF
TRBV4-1	CASSQGQGPGNTIYF
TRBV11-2	CASSLVGLAGGPHEQFF
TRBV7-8	CASSFRQGSGGNTIYF
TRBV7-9	CASSPRRTGTNEQFF
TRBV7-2	CASSLDPSGGDEQFF
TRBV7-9	CASSYKQGNHETQYF